Listed below are T cell receptor beta chains from one sample, sequenced in a study of cytomegalovirus exposure and HLA in healthy donors. Generated by immunoSEQ multiplex PCR, the TCRdb table keeps only in-frame clones and is missing some. This table holds 65,000 to 90,000 clones, about nine tenths found once. Sequencing input: PBMCs. Receptor source: a woman in her thirties in good health and CMV-seronegative. Both conserved end residues are part of each CDR3. The D gene is left open where the match is weak. Not every row has a clone size; where given, it reads once, few, many or a size class.

>TRBJ2-1|TRBD1|once|TRBV18
TGTGCCAGCTCTTCACGGGACAGGGTTAACAATGAGCAGTTCTTC
CASSSRDRVNNEQFF
>TRBJ1-3|-|-|TRBV25-1
TGTGCCAGCAGTGAAACGCAGGGGTCGCCCTCTGGAAACACCATATATTTT
CASSETQGSPSGNTIYF
>TRBJ1-3|-|-|TRBV18
TGTGCCAGCTCACCACCGGGGAGGGACTCTGGAAACACCATATATTTT
CASSPPGRDSGNTIYF
>TRBJ1-2|TRBD1|-|TRBV4-2
TGTGCCAGCAGCCCGAAAGACAGGGGCGGCTACACCTTC
CASSPKDRGGYTF
>TRBJ2-7|-|-|TRBV29-1
TGCAGCGTTGGAGGTCTTATGACAGGACCCTACGAGCAGTACTTC
CSVGGLMTGPYEQYF
>TRBJ2-3|-|-|TRBV9
TGTGCCAGCAGCGCCAGGGATGGGAGGCCGATCACAGATACGCAGTATTTT
CASSARDGRPITDTQYF
>TRBJ1-2|-|-|TRBV10-3
TGTGCCATCAGTGACTCTACCGGGGGTAGGGTAGGTGGCTACACCTTC
CAISDSTGGRVGGYTF
>TRBJ2-3|TRBD2|-|TRBV7-3
TGTGCCAGCAGGCTAGCGGGCGGTGATACGCAGTATTTT
CASRLAGGDTQYF
>TRBJ1-2|TRBD1|-|TRBV7-2
TGTGCCAGCAGCCCGCACAGGGGGCTGAACTATGGCTACACCTTC
CASSPHRGLNYGYTF
>TRBJ2-1|TRBD2|-|TRBV30
TGTGCCCGGTCAGCGGGAGCTGGAAATGAGCAGTTCTTC
CARSAGAGNEQFF
>TRBJ2-5|-|-|TRBV21-1
TGTGCCAGCAGCACCCACCAAATTTGTCGGCTGTGGAGGGACAGACAAGAGACCCAGTACTTC
CASSTHQICRLWRDRQETQYF
>TRBJ2-1|-|-|TRBV13
TGTGCCAGCAGCTTAGGGCGGTCCTCCTACAATGAGCAGTTCTTC
CASSLGRSSYNEQFF
>TRBJ2-1|TRBD1|once|TRBV11-2
TGTGCCAGCAGCTCCGGACAGGGTTCCAATGAGCAGTTCTTC
CASSSGQGSNEQFF
>TRBJ2-3|-|-|TRBV5-6
TGTGCCAGCAGCTCCTTGGCCAGCGGGCCCACAGATACGCAGTATTTT
CASSSLASGPTDTQYF
>TRBJ1-1|-|-|TRBV5-1
TGCGCCAGCAGCTTGGAGGGAGTTTGGCCTGAAGCTTTCTTT
CASSLEGVWPEAFF
>TRBJ2-1|-|-|TRBV9
TGTGCCAGCAGCGTAGGGGCCTTATACTATGAGCAGTTCTTC
CASSVGALYYEQFF
>TRBJ1-1|-|few|TRBV4-3
TGCGCCAGCAGCCAAGATATCGGGGTATCCATGACTGAAGCTTTCTTT
CASSQDIGVSMTEAFF
>TRBJ1-1|-|-|TRBV11-2
TGTGCCAGCAGCTTAAACCCCTCCCGGGGCACTGAAGCTTTCTTT
CASSLNPSRGTEAFF
>TRBJ2-7|TRBD1|-|TRBV18
TGTGCCAGCTCACCACAGGGACAGGGTATATACGAGCAGTACTTC
CASSPQGQGIYEQYF
>TRBJ1-1|TRBD1|-|TRBV6-5
TGTGCCAGCAGTTATGACCCGGGACAGAGGAACACTGAAGCTTTCTTT
CASSYDPGQRNTEAFF
>TRBJ2-3|-|once|TRBV5-6
TGTGCCAGCAGCTTGGTGACTAACTCACGGATGAGCACAGATACGCAGTATTTT
CASSLVTNSRMSTDTQYF
>TRBJ2-3|-|-|TRBV7-2
TGTGCCAGCAGCTTGTGGGCTCGAGTCTCCACAGATACGCAGTATTTT
CASSLWARVSTDTQYF
>TRBJ2-1|-|-|TRBV7-9
TGTGCCAGCTCCGCACCAGGGTCTTCCTACAATGAGCAGTTCTTC
CASSAPGSSYNEQFF
>TRBJ2-2|TRBD1|-|TRBV27
TGTGCCAGCAGTTTACAGGACAGGGCTAACACCGGGGAGCTGTTTTTT
CASSLQDRANTGELFF
>TRBJ1-5|-|-|TRBV27
TGTGCCAGCAGTCTGACAGGATCAAATCAGCCCCAGCATTTT
CASSLTGSNQPQHF
>TRBJ2-1|TRBD2|-|TRBV29-1
TGCAGCGTTGATACTGGGAGGGATGAGCAGTTCTTC
CSVDTGRDEQFF
>TRBJ2-1|-|-|TRBV6-5
TGTGCCAGCAGTTTCCGGAGGGGGCGGAATGAGCAGTTCTTC
CASSFRRGRNEQFF
>TRBJ2-7|TRBD2|-|TRBV6-5
TGTGCCAGCAGACTACTAGCGGGACCCTACGAGCAGTACTTC
CASRLLAGPYEQYF
>TRBJ2-5|TRBD2|-|TRBV28
TGTGCCAGCAGATCCATTCTAGCGGGAGGGACCGAGACCCAGTACTTC
CASRSILAGGTETQYF
>TRBJ2-7|TRBD2|once|TRBV2
TGTGCCAGCAGCCTACTAGCGGGAGCATCCTACGAGCAGTACTTC
CASSLLAGASYEQYF
>TRBJ1-3|-|-|TRBV5-4
TGTGCCAGCAGCTTGGCGGGGAGCTCTGGAAACACCATATATTTT
CASSLAGSSGNTIYF
>TRBJ1-2|-|-|TRBV19
TGTGCCAGTAGTAATCAACAGGATCGTACATACTATGGCTACACCTTC
CASSNQQDRTYYGYTF
>TRBJ2-1|-|-|TRBV5-1
TGCGCCAGCAGCCGGAGCGGTGAGCAGTTCTTC
CASSRSGEQFF
>TRBJ1-5|TRBD1|-|TRBV2
TGTGCCAGCTCATCAGTGACAGGGGTGGGTCAGCCCCAGCATTTT
CASSSVTGVGQPQHF
>TRBJ2-7|-|-|TRBV18
TGTGCCAGCTCACCTGGTCGTGGAGGCGAGCAGTACTTC
CASSPGRGGEQYF
>TRBJ1-1|-|-|TRBV29-1
TGCAGCGTTGAATGGGGAGACACTGAAGCTTTCTTT
CSVEWGDTEAFF
>TRBJ2-3|TRBD2|-|TRBV12-5
TGTGCTAGTGGTTTCCACCCCCATAGCGGGACTAGCACAGATACGCAGTATTTT
CASGFHPHSGTSTDTQYF
>TRBJ1-4|-|few|TRBV15
TGTGCCACCAGCAGGGCGGGCGGCCTTAATGAAAAACTGTTTTTT
CATSRAGGLNEKLFF
>TRBJ2-1|-|-|TRBV5-1
TGCGCCAGCAGCTTGGGACAGGCCTACAATGAGCAGTTCTTC
CASSLGQAYNEQFF
>TRBJ2-7|-|-|TRBV6-5
TGTGCCAGCAGACGATACAGGGCCGGTGTATACGAGCAGTACTTC
CASRRYRAGVYEQYF
>TRBJ2-7|TRBD1|-|TRBV5-1
TGCGCCAGCAGCTTGTCCGGGACAGGGAAGGGTTACGAGCAGTACTTC
CASSLSGTGKGYEQYF
>TRBJ2-1|-|-|TRBV2
TGTGCCAGCAGTGATGGGGGGAGGTACAATGAGCAGTTCTTC
CASSDGGRYNEQFF
>TRBJ2-5|-|few|TRBV9
TGTGCCAGCAGCGTAGCTACCCGGGAGCGAGAGACCCAGTACTTC
CASSVATRERETQYF
>TRBJ2-7|TRBD1|-|TRBV10-3
TGTGCCATCAGGCAGGGGGACGGCGAGCAGTACTTC
CAIRQGDGEQYF
>TRBJ2-1|-|-|TRBV6-4
TGTGCCAGCAGTGAGTCGACTCACAATGAGCAGTTCTTC
CASSESTHNEQFF
>TRBJ2-7|-|-|TRBV19
TGTGCCAGTAGTATAGCCTTCAGGGGACCCTACGAGCAGTACTTC
CASSIAFRGPYEQYF
>TRBJ1-4|TRBD1|once|TRBV7-2
TGTGCCAGCAGCCATGTGCAGACAGGGGGAGAAGAAAAACTGTTTTTT
CASSHVQTGGEEKLFF
>TRBJ2-1|-|-|TRBV28
TGTGCCAGCAGTTTATGGGCAGAACCGGGTTACAATGAGCAGTTCTTC
CASSLWAEPGYNEQFF
>TRBJ2-7|-|-|TRBV7-9
TGTTCCAGCAGCTTATCAGAGACACATTACGAGCAGTACTTC
CSSSLSETHYEQYF
>TRBJ1-5|-|-|TRBV19
TGTGCCAGTAGTATAGTGACGGGAAATAGCAATCAGCCCCAGCATTTT
CASSIVTGNSNQPQHF
>TRBJ2-3|-|-|TRBV18
TGTGCCAGCTCACCGGGACTCCAATTGAATACGCAGTATTTT
CASSPGLQLNTQYF
>TRBJ2-1|TRBD2|-|TRBV29-1
TGCAGCGTTGAAACCAGCGGGAGGGCCCATGAGCAGTTCTTC
CSVETSGRAHEQFF
>TRBJ2-1|-|-|TRBV10-1
TGCGCCAGCAGTGATGGTGGTGTACGGGAGAAAATTCCCTACAATGAGCAGTTCTTC
CASSDGGVREKIPYNEQFF
>TRBJ1-3|-|-|TRBV2
TGTGCCAGCTCCGCCGGGGGGCGCGGAAACACCATATATTTT
CASSAGGRGNTIYF
>TRBJ2-1|TRBD2|-|TRBV28
TGTGCCATCGGAATAGCGGGAGGTTACAATGAGCAGTTCTTC
CAIGIAGGYNEQFF
>TRBJ1-2|-|-|TRBV27
TGTGCCAGCAGGTCTGAGGGCGGGGTCGACGGCTACACCTTC
CASRSEGGVDGYTF
>TRBJ1-5|TRBD1|-|TRBV28
TGTGCCAGCAGTACGGGACAGGGGAGCAATCAGCCCCAGCATTTT
CASSTGQGSNQPQHF
>TRBJ1-2|TRBD1|-|TRBV29-1
TGCAGCGTTGAGTGGTGGACAGGGACCTATGGCTACACCTTC
CSVEWWTGTYGYTF
>TRBJ1-6|-|once|TRBV6-1
TGTGCCAGCAGTCAGGGACTGAACTATAATTCACCCCTCCACTTT
CASSQGLNYNSPLHF
>TRBJ2-3|TRBD2|-|TRBV7-8
TGTGCCAGCGTCAAGGAGGCGGGAGGCCCCGATACGCAGTATTTT
CASVKEAGGPDTQYF